This T cell receptor beta chain comes out of a study of T cell responses to AZD1222 COVID-19 vaccine. The study's findings and limits: Only a handful of AZD1222 recipients tested seropositive at baseline. Donors were chiefly white British, with a greater number of females, and clonal diversity was perhaps underestimated. Receipt of two AZD1222 doses was followed by a rise in Spike-specific TCR breadth and depth.

As for this clone: Its specificity is unknown.

The assay was immunoSEQ multiplex PCR, and TCRdb's table has in-frame clones only and misses some. The sample includes roughly 190,000 clones, approximately 92% seen only once; the top ten take about 4%. With 3 bases removed from V and 1 base from J, the gap between germline ends came to 6 bases. Germline CDR1 reads SGHVS; CDR2 reads FNYEAQ. This CDR3 comprises 14 residues. This TCR derives from an adult who received the MenACWY meningococcal vaccine as a control. Sequenced here: peripheral blood, sampled 28 days after the second dose of the MenACWY control vaccine. The V call is TRBV7-6, the J call TRBJ2-2; D not certain. This CDR3 is CASSFSLNTGELFF. The CDR3 nucleotides are TGTGCCAGCAGCTTTTCTTTGAACACCGGGGAGCTGTTTTTT.